One T cell receptor beta chain is described in this entry. Its matching antigen is unknown. The source of the sample is a study of regulatory T cells in long-lasting Graves disease. iRepertoire HTBI primers and Arm-PCR of CDR3 regions built TCR beta libraries. Each CDR3 protein gets one entry after TCRdb re-called the multiplex PCR reads with MiXCR. The data contain 400,000 to 500,000 distinct CDR3 sequences, roughly a fifth of them seen just once; the ten biggest clones take up about 6.6%. Findings of the study overall: The persistent group shared some 2,700 public clonotypes, more than the approximately 1,000 shared by new patients. For persistent Graves' patients, TCR diversity was lower than for newly diagnosed ones.

Time point defined: persistent/refractory GD, antithyroid drugs over 5 years with positive TRAb. The TCR library was made from RNA that had been extracted from PBMCs in TRIzol. An endocrinology department in Xi'an, China, recruited the patients. Germline CDR1 and CDR2: DFQATT and SNEGSKA (reference sequence). V was shortened by 0 bases and J by 3 bases, with 18 bases between the two germline ends. The CDR3 is 18 residues long. This chain connects TRBV20-1 to TRBJ1-6, with unresolved D. The sequence was collected from a female donor with Graves disease. The material sequenced was peripheral blood mononuclear cells (PBMCs), taken when the disease was refractory, from a patient treated with antithyroid drugs. The CDR3: CSARDDGQEYSYNSPLHF. CDR3 nucleotide sequence: TGCAGTGCTAGAGATGATGGGCAGGAATATAGCTATAATTCACCCCTCCACTTT.